This passage covers 20 T cell receptor beta chains from one sample sequenced in a study of blood T cell repertoires in COVID-19. Assay: immunoSEQ multiplex PCR; the TCRdb copy retains only in-frame clones and omits some. The sample consists of 200,000 or so clones, roughly 79% of them appearing once. The specimen sequenced was peripheral blood. The receptor set was obtained from a human donor with acute or convalescent COVID-19. The donor label of this sample is uncertain.

The chain uses TRBV7-6 and TRBJ2-3; 9 nucleotides align to TRBD2. The V gene end was trimmed by 3 bases and the J gene end by 5 bases; junction bases not matched to a gene: 6. Germline CDR1 and CDR2: SGHVS and FNYEAQ. CDR3 size: 15 residues. The CDR3 region is CASSFSGGEGDTQYF. In nucleotides, the CDR3 is TGTGCCAGCAGCTTTAGCGGGGGAGAGGGAGATACGCAGTATTTT.

The chain uses TRBV7-9 and TRBJ1-5; no clear D. CDR1 is SEHNR, CDR2 FQNEAQ, per germline (reference sequence). Trimming removed 2 bases from V and 6 bases from J, with 5 bases in between. This CDR3 contains 12 residues. CDR3 nucleotide sequence: TGTGCCAGCAGCTTACCCGGTCAGCCCCAGCATTTT. Translated, it gives CASSLPGQPQHF. Supplemented by reference TRBV7-9 and TRBJ1-5, the full variable domain reads DTGVSQNPRHKITKRGQNVTFRCDPISEHNRLYWYRQTLGQGPEFLTYFQNEAQLEKSRLLSDRFSAERPKGSFSTLEIQRTEQGDSAMYLCASSLPGQPQHFGDGTRLSIL.

V gene TRBV7-2 combines with J gene TRBJ2-2, with 8 bases lining up with TRBD1. Germline values: CDR1 SGHTA, CDR2 FQGNSA. The CDR3 covers 15 residues. V was clipped by 4 bases and J by 6 bases; unmatched bases: 7. This CDR3 is CASSSRTGSAGELFF. CDR3 coding DNA: TGTGCCAGCAGCTCCCGGACAGGGTCGGCCGGGGAGCTGTTTTTT. The full variable domain, with the rest looked up from reference TRBV7-2 and TRBJ2-2, is GAGVSQSPSNKVTEKGKDVELRCDPISGHTALYWYRQSLGQGLEFLIYFQGNSAPDKSGLPSDRFSAERTGGSVSTLTIQRTQQEDSAVYLCASSSRTGSAGELFFGEGSRLTVL.

This rearrangement joins TRBV19 to TRBJ2-7; D may be TRBD1 (6 bases). V dropped 5 bases and J dropped 1 base, with 12 bases sitting between them. This CDR3 has 14 amino acids. Germline CDR1 LNHDA, CDR2 SQIVND (reference sequence). CDR3 sequence: CASSSRTDSYEQYF. In nucleotides, the CDR3 is TGTGCCAGTAGTTCGCGGACAGATTCCTACGAGCAGTACTTC.

The rearrangement links TRBV10-3 to TRBJ1-6, with a weak D call TRBD1 (6 bases). Trimming left V 9 bases short and J 8 bases short, with 20 bases between. This CDR3 spans 15 amino acids. CDR1 and CDR2 from the germline V gene are ENHRY and SYGVKD. This chain's CDR3 is CAIGGSGTVDSPLHF. The CDR3 nucleotides are TGTGCCATTGGGGGCAGCGGGACGGTGGATTCACCCCTCCACTTT.

V is TRBV9 and J is TRBJ2-1; TRBD1 matches 12 bases. V lost 1 base and J lost 3; bases outside the gene matches: 5. CDR1 is SGDLS, CDR2 YYNGEE, per germline. This CDR3 is built from 17 residues. The CDR3 loop reads CASSVTGQGAIYNEQFF. The CDR3 DNA sequence: TGTGCCAGCAGCGTAACGGGACAGGGGGCTATCTACAATGAGCAGTTCTTC.

V and J are TRBV30 and TRBJ2-6; TRBD2 matches 9 bases. CDR3 length: 17 residues. The J segment lost 0 bases and the V segment lost 7 bases, leaving 10 bases of the junction unmatched. CDR1 GTSNPN and CDR2 SVGIG come from the germline V gene (reference sequence). CDR3 sequence: CASATSGGPSGANVLTF. CDR3 nucleotide sequence: TGTGCCTCGGCGACTAGCGGAGGCCCCTCTGGGGCCAACGTCCTGACTTTC.

This clone appeared once. The rearrangement links TRBV6-2 or TRBV6-3 to TRBJ2-7; 7 bases are shared with TRBD2. Germline V CDR1 and CDR2: MNHEY, SVGEGT. This CDR3 has 15 residues. The V segment lost 2 bases and the J segment 2 bases; nucleotides outside the gene matches: 6. The CDR3 region has the DNA TGTGCCAGCAGTTACGGGGACTATTTAGCCTACGAGCAGTACTTC. This gives the protein CASSYGDYLAYEQYF.

The rearrangement joins TRBV10-3 to TRBJ2-1; the match to TRBD2 covers 10 bases. Per the germline V gene, CDR1 is ENHRY and CDR2 is SYGVKD. CDR3 length: 14 amino acids. V trimming: 5 bases; J trimming: 6 bases; junction bases outside the gene matches: 4. This chain's CDR3 is CAISSGRGGNEQFF. The DNA of the CDR3 is TGTGCCATCAGTAGCGGGAGGGGGGGCAATGAGCAGTTCTTC.

Here the CDR3 reads CASSFQTGGGEKLFF. DNA of the CDR3: TGTGCCAGCAGTTTTCAAACCGGGGGTGGTGAAAAACTGTTTTTT. The J gene is TRBJ1-4, the V gene TRBV28; tentatively, D is TRBD1 (5 bases). The CDR3 runs to 15 residues. V was clipped by 3 bases and J by 7 bases, with 15 bases between them. Germline V CDR1 and CDR2: MDHEN, SYDVKM.

Note on this clone: One end of the junction does not line up with germline, which may come from a read error. This specimen includes other DNA sequences encoding the same CDR3. The V and J genes are TRBV5-4 and TRBJ2-2; D is perhaps TRBD2 (5 bases). There are 13 residues in the CDR3. Per germline, CDR1 SGHNT and CDR2 YYREEE (reference sequence). As DNA, the CDR3 is TGTGCCAGCAGCCTTAGTTGGACCGGGGAACTGTTTTTT. This sequence encodes CASSLSWTGELFF.

This clone showed up just a few times. The chain carries TRBV3-1 (or the pseudogene TRBV3-2) and TRBJ2-5; the match to TRBD2 covers 10 bases. With 6 bases clipped from V and 4 bases from J, the junction kept 8 bases outside the gene matches. Germline CDR1 LGHDT, CDR2 YNNKEL (reference sequence). The CDR3 is made up of 15 amino acids. For the CDR3, the DNA is TGTGCCAGCAGAAGGCTAGCGGGAGTAGGAGAGACCCAGTACTTC. This translates into CASRRLAGVGETQYF.

The rearrangement links TRBV6-2 or TRBV6-3 to TRBJ2-1, with 14 nucleotides matching TRBD2. The germline V gene has CDR1 MNHEY and CDR2 SVGEGT. J was trimmed by 9 bases and V by 2 bases; bases with no gene match: 12. The CDR3 is 18 amino acids. CDR3 nucleotide sequence: TGTGCCAGCAGTTACCCGAAAGGGACTAGCGGGAGACTAGGTGAGCAGTTCTTC. It codes for CASSYPKGTSGRLGEQFF.

The CDR3 region has the DNA TGTGCCAGCAGCTTAATGTCTAGTGGCACAGATACGCAGTATTTT. It specifies CASSLMSSGTDTQYF. The chain is built from TRBV7-8 and TRBJ2-3, with D hard to call. The CDR3 consists of 15 residues. The V end lost 2 bases, the J end lost 1 base, and 10 bases lay between the germline ends. Germline-derived CDR1 and CDR2 are SGHVS and FQNEAQ.

This chain links TRBV29-1 with TRBJ1-1; the D is unclear. V lost 7 bases and J 1 base, leaving 16 bases between the germline ends. The CDR3 contains 14 residues. CDR1 and CDR2 (germline): SQVTM, ANQGSEA. The CDR3: CSAPPGGGNTEAFF. The DNA of the CDR3 is TGCAGCGCTCCCCCTGGAGGAGGGAACACTGAAGCTTTCTTT. The variable domain in full, with the rest retrieved from reference TRBV29-1 and TRBJ1-1, is SAVISQKPSRDICQRGTSLTIQCQVDSQVTMMFWYRQQPGQSLTLIATANQGSEATYESGFVIDKFPISRPNLTFSTLTVSNMSPEDSSIYLCSAPPGGGNTEAFFGQGTRLTVV.

The rearrangement uses TRBV10-2 and TRBJ2-5; TRBD2 is a possible D gene (6 bases). Germline V gene lookup returns CDR1 WSHSY and CDR2 SAAADI. V dropped 7 bases and J dropped 5 bases, with 20 bases sitting between them. The CDR3 consists of 15 residues. The CDR3 sequence: CASISGEWRGETQYF. The DNA for the CDR3 is TGCGCCAGCATCTCGGGGGAGTGGAGGGGTGAGACCCAGTACTTC.

CDR3 region: CASSYSLVMLNEQFF. In DNA form, the CDR3 reads TGTGCCAGCAGTTACTCTCTAGTAATGTTAAATGAGCAGTTCTTC. The chain uses TRBV6-5 and TRBJ2-1; D unresolved. The CDR3 length is 15 residues. V gave up 0 bases and J gave up 7 bases, with 13 bases separating them. The germline gives CDR1 MNHEY, CDR2 SVGAGI.

Written as DNA, the CDR3 is TGTGCCAGCTCACCAACAGGGGGAGGCACTGAAGCTTTCTTT. This sequence encodes CASSPTGGGTEAFF. The V call is TRBV18, the J call TRBJ1-1; 8 bases match TRBD1. The CDR3 loop spans 14 amino acids. Germline V gives CDR1 KGHSH, CDR2 LQKENI. The V gene end was trimmed by 2 bases and the J gene end by 4 bases; junction bases not matched to a gene: 3.

This clone was counted between two and nine times. This chain connects TRBV4-1 to TRBJ2-3; 7 bases fit TRBD2. Trimming removed 10 bases from V and 1 base from J; junction bases left unmatched: 8. The germline gives CDR1 MGHRA, CDR2 YSYEKL. This CDR3 has 14 residues. CDR3 residues: CATARLAGTDTQYF. CDR3 bases: TGCGCCACCGCTCGGCTAGCGGGCACAGATACGCAGTATTTT.

This clone has ten or more counts. J is TRBJ2-5 and V is TRBV5-1, with 14 bases that match TRBD2. The CDR3 covers 16 residues. Germline V gives CDR1 SGHRS, CDR2 YFSETQ. The J segment lost 5 bases and the V segment lost 2 bases, leaving 5 bases of the junction unmatched. The CDR3 coding sequence is TGCGCCAGCAGCTTCGGGACTAGCGGGAGTTATGAGACCCAGTACTTC. Translation gives CASSFGTSGSYETQYF.